Sequencing of this T cell receptor beta chain was carried out in a study of regulatory T cells in long-lasting Graves disease. As to time point: newly diagnosed GD, antithyroid drugs for less than 3 months. PBMCs were the source of the RNA used for TCR sequencing. CDR3 length equals 14 residues. The ends were cut back, 0 bases at V and 4 bases at J, with 8 bases in the middle. In germline, CDR1 is SGHRS, CDR2 YFSETQ. Study-wide findings and caveats: Persistent cases favored TRBV28, TRBJ1-2 and TRBJ2-5.

This clonotype was observed many times. Its antigen is unidentified. Both iRepertoire HTBI primers and Arm-PCR of CDR3 regions were used to build the TCR beta libraries. Each CDR3 protein gets one entry after TCRdb re-called the multiplex PCR reads with MiXCR. This table holds 400,000 to 450,000 distinct CDR3 sequences, just under 15% found once. In addition, the sample was reused for a study of T cells in Graves' hyperthyroidism and ophthalmopathy. From that paper: Most thyroid clonotypes expanded above 0.001 appeared in blood too.

The sequencing here drew on peripheral blood mononuclear cells (PBMCs), taken at new diagnosis, from a patient treated with antithyroid drugs. This receptor was obtained from a woman aged 25 to 39 with Graves disease. V usage is TRBV5-1 and J usage is TRBJ1-5, with D hard to call. In nucleotides, the CDR3 is TGCGCCAGCAGCTTGGTTAGCGGGAATCAGCCCCAGCATTTT. As protein: CASSLVSGNQPQHF.